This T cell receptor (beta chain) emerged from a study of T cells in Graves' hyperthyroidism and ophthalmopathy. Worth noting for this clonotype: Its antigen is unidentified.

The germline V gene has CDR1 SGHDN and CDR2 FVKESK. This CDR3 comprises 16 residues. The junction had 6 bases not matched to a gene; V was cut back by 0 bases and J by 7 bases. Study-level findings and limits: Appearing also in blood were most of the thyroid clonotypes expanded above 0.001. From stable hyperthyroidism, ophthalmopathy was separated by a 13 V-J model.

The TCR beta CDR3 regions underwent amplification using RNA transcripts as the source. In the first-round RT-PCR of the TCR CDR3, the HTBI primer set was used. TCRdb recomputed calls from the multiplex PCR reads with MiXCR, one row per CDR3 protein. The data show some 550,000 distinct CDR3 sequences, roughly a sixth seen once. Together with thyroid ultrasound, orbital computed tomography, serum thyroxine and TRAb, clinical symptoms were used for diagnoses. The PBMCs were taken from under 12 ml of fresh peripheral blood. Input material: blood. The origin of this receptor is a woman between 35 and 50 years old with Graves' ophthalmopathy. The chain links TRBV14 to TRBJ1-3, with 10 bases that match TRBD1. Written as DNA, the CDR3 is TGTGCCAGCAGCCAAGATTGGGGACAGGGGAGGAACACCATATATTTT. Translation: CASSQDWGQGRNTIYF.